Listed below are T cell receptor beta chains from one sample, sequenced in a study of blood T cell repertoires in COVID-19. Sequenced by immunoSEQ multiplex PCR; TCRdb stores in-frame clones only, minus some. The sample lists around 300,000 clones, approximately 91% seen once, with roughly 9.1% in the top ten. The specimen was peripheral blood. All receptors derive from a young man with active or convalescent COVID-19. CDR3s include the opening cysteine and the closing phenylalanine or tryptophan. D genes are given only for firm matches. Expanded clones get a size class; other rows say once, few or many, or leave the size out.

D: TRBD2; size: -; length: 20; J: TRBJ2-3; V: TRBV7-8; DNA: TGTGCCAGCAGCTTATTTGGACTAGCGGGGGGCGGGGCCGACACAGATACGCAGTATTTT; CDR3: CASSLFGLAGGGADTDTQYF
D: -; size: few; length: 15; J: TRBJ1-1; V: TRBV7-4; DNA: TGTGCCAGCAGCCCTCCCGCGGACACACCACTCGAAGCTTTCTTT; CDR3: CASSPPADTPLEAFF
D: -; size: -; length: 15; J: TRBJ1-1; V: TRBV13; DNA: TGTGCCAGCAGCTTGGGCATTAGATCTGGCACTGAAGCTTTCTTT; CDR3: CASSLGIRSGTEAFF
D: -; size: -; length: 16; J: TRBJ2-5; V: TRBV4-1; DNA: TGCGCCAGCAGCCAAGAGTTTCTGAGAGGCCAAGAGACCCAGTACTTC; CDR3: CASSQEFLRGQETQYF
D: -; size: -; length: 18; J: TRBJ1-6; V: TRBV2; DNA: TGTGCCAGCAGTGAAAGAGGAGGATGGATACGACATGATTCACCCCTCCACTTT; CDR3: CASSERGGWIRHDSPLHF
D: -; size: -; length: 14; J: TRBJ1-3; V: TRBV5-6; DNA: TGTGCCAGCAGCTTGGGTACGGCTGGAAACACCATATATTTT; CDR3: CASSLGTAGNTIYF
D: TRBD2; size: many; length: 16; J: TRBJ2-7; V: TRBV10-3; DNA: TGTGCCATCAGTGAGATGGTAGCGGGGGGTACAGACGAGCAGTACTTC; CDR3: CAISEMVAGGTDEQYF
D: -; size: -; length: 15; J: TRBJ1-2; V: TRBV5-1; DNA: TGCGCCAGCAGCCCGAACCCCCTACAGGGCGATGGCTACACCTTC; CDR3: CASSPNPLQGDGYTF
D: TRBD1; size: -; length: 16; J: TRBJ1-3; V: TRBV19; DNA: TGTGCCAGTAGTCCGGGACAGGTAGACTCTGGAAACACCATATATTTT; CDR3: CASSPGQVDSGNTIYF
D: -; size: -; length: 19; J: TRBJ1-1; V: TRBV9; DNA: TGTGCCAGCAGCGTAGAGAGTCGACCAAGCGCGGGAGTGCGGACTGAAGCTTTCTTT; CDR3: CASSVESRPSAGVRTEAFF
D: TRBD2; size: -; length: 18; J: TRBJ2-5; V: TRBV3-1/TRBV3-2; DNA: TGTGCCAGCAGCCCCCTGCGGGCTAGCGGGGGGGCAGGTGAGACCCAGTACTTC; CDR3: CASSPLRASGGAGETQYF
D: -; size: -; length: 14; J: TRBJ1-2; V: TRBV5-6; DNA: TGTGCCAGCAGCTTGGCCCCGGCAGGGGCTGGCTACACCTTC; CDR3: CASSLAPAGAGYTF
D: -; size: -; length: 14; J: TRBJ2-1; V: TRBV19; DNA: TGTGCCAGTAGCGGACAGAGCTCCTACAATGAGCAGTTCTTC; CDR3: CASSGQSSYNEQFF
D: -; size: once; length: 14; J: TRBJ1-1; V: TRBV7-9; DNA: TGTGCCAGCAGCGATCTGACTGCGAACACTGAAGCTTTCTTT; CDR3: CASSDLTANTEAFF
D: TRBD1; size: -; length: 14; J: TRBJ1-5; V: TRBV19; DNA: TGTGCCAGTAGTTGGGGCAGGGGGAGTCAGCCCCAGCATTTT; CDR3: CASSWGRGSQPQHF
D: -; size: -; length: 14; J: TRBJ1-6; V: TRBV5-6; DNA: TGTGCCAGCAGCTTCCCAAGCGATAATTCACCCCTCCACTTT; CDR3: CASSFPSDNSPLHF
D: -; size: -; length: 13; J: TRBJ1-1; V: TRBV11-2; DNA: TGTGCCAGCAGCGCCCTTCCGGGCACTGAAGCTTTCTTT; CDR3: CASSALPGTEAFF
D: TRBD1; size: -; length: 15; J: TRBJ1-2; V: TRBV6-5; DNA: TGTGCCAGCAGAACCGGGACAGGCTTTAACTATGGCTACACCTTC; CDR3: CASRTGTGFNYGYTF
D: TRBD1; size: -; length: 14; J: TRBJ1-5; V: TRBV7-9; DNA: TGTGCCAGCAGCTCTCCGGGACAGAATCAGCCCCAGCATTTT; CDR3: CASSSPGQNQPQHF
D: -; size: -; length: 18; J: TRBJ2-7; V: TRBV21-1; DNA: TGTGCCAGCGAATTCCTGGACAGTCTGGGGAAAGCCGGCTACGAGCAGTACTTC; CDR3: CASEFLDSLGKAGYEQYF
D: TRBD1; size: -; length: 15; J: TRBJ2-3; V: TRBV7-9; DNA: TGTGCCAGCAGCAATCCAGGGGGCTCTTCAGATACGCAGTATTTT; CDR3: CASSNPGGSSDTQYF
D: -; size: -; length: 14; J: TRBJ2-5; V: TRBV7-9; DNA: TGTGCCAGCAGCTTAGCCCGAGGGGGAGAGACCCAGTACTTC; CDR3: CASSLARGGETQYF
D: -; size: -; length: 16; J: TRBJ2-7; V: TRBV6-1; DNA: TGTGCCAGCAGTGAAGTTGGGGCTGCCTACTCCTACGAGCAGTACTTC; CDR3: CASSEVGAAYSYEQYF
D: -; size: -; length: 17; J: TRBJ1-6; V: TRBV4-2; DNA: TGTGCCAGCAGCCAAGATCTTCCGGGGACAAGTAATTCACCCCTCCACTTT; CDR3: CASSQDLPGTSNSPLHF
D: -; size: -; length: 15; J: TRBJ1-4; V: TRBV5-1; DNA: TGCGCCAGCAGCGCGACAGGATCATGGACTGAAAAACTGTTTTTT; CDR3: CASSATGSWTEKLFF
D: -; size: -; length: 14; J: TRBJ2-2; V: TRBV6-5; DNA: TGTGCCAGCAGTTTCGAGCGAAACACCGGGGAGCTGTTTTTT; CDR3: CASSFERNTGELFF
D: TRBD2; size: -; length: 14; J: TRBJ2-7; V: TRBV7-6; DNA: TGTGCCAGCAGCTTAGCGGGGGGGTGGTACGAGCAGTACTTC; CDR3: CASSLAGGWYEQYF